The clone carrying this T cell receptor beta chain occurred a few times. No antigen is known for it. There are 13 residues in the CDR3. Germline V gene data show CDR1 as MRHNA and CDR2 as SNTAGT. The J segment lost 0 bases and the V segment lost 8 bases, leaving 3 bases of the junction unmatched. The data derive from a study of T-cell memory formation after mild COVID-19. Findings and caveats of the study: In pre-infection memory, a portion of responding clones appeared, which suggested that cross-reactive memory joined.

MiXCR was run by TCRdb on the 5' RACE reads, yielding one entry per CDR3 protein. The sample holds more than 110,000 distinct CDR3 sequences, approximately 25% seen once. This TCR came from an adult woman who had mild COVID-19 (a few samples of this study predate the infection). Cell type and time point are not known. Sequenced input: PBMCs or a T cell subset sorted from them (not recorded which). This chain connects TRBV6-4 to TRBJ1-2; 7 bases line up with TRBD1. CDR3 region: CASLGTANYGYTF. CDR3 in DNA: TGTGCCAGCCTCGGGACAGCTAACTATGGCTACACCTTC.